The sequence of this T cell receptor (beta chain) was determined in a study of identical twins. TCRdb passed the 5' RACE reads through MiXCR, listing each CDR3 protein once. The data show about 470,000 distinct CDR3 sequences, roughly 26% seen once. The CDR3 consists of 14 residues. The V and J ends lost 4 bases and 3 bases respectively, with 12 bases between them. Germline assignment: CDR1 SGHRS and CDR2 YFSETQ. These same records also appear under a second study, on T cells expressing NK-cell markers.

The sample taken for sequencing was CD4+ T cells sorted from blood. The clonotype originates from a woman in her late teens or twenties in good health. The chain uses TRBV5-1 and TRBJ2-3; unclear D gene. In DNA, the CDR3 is TGCGCCAGCAGCACCTTGCCCGGGACAGATACGCAGTATTTT. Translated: CASSTLPGTDTQYF.